This T cell receptor beta chain is drawn from a study of T-cell reconstitution after alpha-beta-depleted transplantation in children. V lost 5 bases and J lost 2; bases outside the gene matches: 7. Germline V CDR1 and CDR2: SGHTA, FQGNSA. This CDR3 comprises 15 residues. This clonotype has at least ten counts. Using unique molecular identifiers, the investigators prepared the TCRbeta library. TCRdb used MiXCR to reprocess the PCR reads, holding one entry per CDR3 protein. In the table there are about 200,000 distinct CDR3 sequences, roughly 7.1% of which are singletons. Specimen: PBMCs, collected before TCRalphabeta/CD19-depleted stem cell transplant. The chain joins TRBV7-2 to TRBJ2-7; TRBD1 matches at 9 bases. The source of this sequence is a boy aged 2 to 9 with acute lymphoblastic leukemia, due to receive a stem cell transplant. The DNA of the CDR3 is TGTGCCAGCAGCCAAGGGACAGGGAGGCCCTACGAGCAGTACTTC. Its translation is CASSQGTGRPYEQYF.